Listed below are T cell receptor beta chains from one sample, sequenced in a study of T cell clonotyping in hematopoietic cell transplantation. Repertoires were generated with immunoSEQ multiplex PCR, while TCRdb's copy carries only in-frame clones and drops some. Of more than 15,000 clones detected, about 90% appear once; the ten largest clones hold approximately 3%. The specimen was peripheral blood mononuclear cells. The receptors were gathered from a man aged 50 or older in good health. Some clones in this sample may be carry-over from other donors' samples. Both conserved end residues are part of each CDR3. A D gene is named only where the DNA matches it firmly. Clone size appears in some rows only: once, few, many, or a class for an expanded clone.

d_call clone_size j_call v_call cdr3_nt cdr3_aa
TRBD1 . TRBJ1-5 TRBV5-8 TGTGCCAGCAGCCAGGGGGGGGCCTCCGGGACCCAGCATTTT CASSQGGASGTQHF
. once TRBJ2-7 TRBV28 TGTGCCAGCAGTCCCCGGACGGGACCCTACGAGCAGTACTTC CASSPRTGPYEQYF
. . TRBJ2-7 TRBV7-3 TGTGCCAGCAGCCCTACGGGGAGGCCCTACGAGCAGTACTTC CASSPTGRPYEQYF
. once TRBJ2-7 TRBV2 TGTGCCAGCAGTGAATTTGTAGGGAGGTACGAGCAGTACTTC CASSEFVGRYEQYF
TRBD1 . TRBJ1-6 TRBV7-2 TGTGCCAGCAGCGCCCGACAGGGAAGTGGAGATTCACCCCTCCACTTT CASSARQGSGDSPLHF
. . TRBJ2-5 TRBV16 TGTGCCAGCAGCCACTCTCGGAGGGAAGAGACCCAGTACTTC CASSHSRREETQYF
. . TRBJ1-3 TRBV28 . CASSSSMASSGNTIYF
TRBD1 . TRBJ1-2 TRBV7-2 TGTGCCAGCAGCAAAAGGCGAGACAGGGCCAACTATGGCTACACCTTC CASSKRRDRANYGYTF
. . TRBJ1-2 TRBV7-9 TGTGCCAGCAGCTTATCTTACGAGGTGGGGTATGGCTACACCTTC CASSLSYEVGYGYTF
. once TRBJ2-3 TRBV4-1 TGCGCCAGCGGCTTTCGATTAGATACGCAGTATTTT CASGFRLDTQYF
. . TRBJ2-5 TRBV29-1 TGCAGCGGAAGGACAGCAGGAGAAGAGACCCAGTACTTC CSGRTAGEETQYF
. . TRBJ2-7 TRBV7-6 TGTGCCAGCAGCTCTACGGCGGGTTCCTACGAGCAGTACTTC CASSSTAGSYEQYF
. . TRBJ1-5 TRBV28 TGTGCCAGCAGTCTGGTGCGGGGGAACCAGCCCCAGCATTTT CASSLVRGNQPQHF
. . TRBJ2-2 TRBV5-1 TGCGCCAGCAGCGACACCGGGGAGCTGTTTTTT CASSDTGELFF
. once TRBJ2-1 TRBV5-1 TGCGCCAGCATGACCGCTCCGGAGGGGGGGTCCAATGAGCAGTTCTTC CASMTAPEGGSNEQFF
. few TRBJ1-2 TRBV27 TGTGCCAGCAGTTTTGCCGGGGGCTATGGCTACACCTTC CASSFAGGYGYTF
TRBD2 . TRBJ2-5 TRBV7-9 TGTGCCAGCAGCTTAGCGGAGCAGAGACTAGCGGGGGACTTC CASSLAEQRLAGDF
TRBD1 . TRBJ2-7 TRBV6-5 TGTGCCAGCAGGCGGGACAGGGAATACGAGCAGTACTTC CASRRDREYEQYF
TRBD1 . TRBJ1-2 TRBV30 TGTGCCTGGAGTGTAGGACAGGGGGCTGGCTACACCTTC CAWSVGQGAGYTF
TRBD1 . TRBJ1-6 TRBV4-1 TGCGCCAGCAGTACCACGGGACAGGGGGATTCACCCCTCCACTTT CASSTTGQGDSPLHF
. . TRBJ1-4 TRBV19 TGTGCCAGTGCGAAACCCGGGGGGAGGGATCAACTGTTTTTT CASAKPGGRDQLFF
. . TRBJ1-6 TRBV7-9 TGTGCCAGCAGCGGCCCCGGGGGCGATGCACCCCTCCACTTT CASSGPGGDAPLHF
. few TRBJ2-7 TRBV29-1 TGCAGCGTTGGGCCTAAGGAGGGTGGATCCTACGAGCAGTACTTC CSVGPKEGGSYEQYF
TRBD1 . TRBJ1-1 TRBV29-1 TGCAGCGCTGGACAGGGGTACACTGAAGCTTTCTTT CSAGQGYTEAFF
TRBD1 . TRBJ1-3 TRBV4-1 TGCGCCAGCAGCCAGGCGACAGGGGCCGGAAACACCATATATTTT CASSQATGAGNTIYF
. . TRBJ2-7 TRBV30 TGTGCCTGGAGTCAAGGGCTGTCCTACGAGCAGTACTTC CAWSQGLSYEQYF
. once TRBJ2-7 TRBV27 TGTGCCAGCAGGTATAGGGGGGGAAGCTCCTACGAGCAGTACTTC CASRYRGGSSYEQYF
. few TRBJ1-3 TRBV2 TGTGCCAGCAGTGGGGCTGGAAACACCATATATTTT CASSGAGNTIYF
. . TRBJ1-5 TRBV7-2 TGTGCCAGCAGCACTCAACCCAATCAGCCCCAGCATTTT CASSTQPNQPQHF
. . TRBJ1-6 TRBV13 TGTGCCAGCAGCTTAGGGGGGGGGACCCTCCACTTT CASSLGGGTLHF
. . TRBJ1-5 TRBV27 TGTGCCAGCACTCAAAGGGGTGGCAATCAGCCCCAGCATTTT CASTQRGGNQPQHF
TRBD1 few TRBJ1-6 TRBV7-2 TGTGCCAGCAGTTCAACCCCTCCAGGGGGTAATTCACCCCTCCACTTT CASSSTPPGGNSPLHF
TRBD1 . TRBJ1-1 TRBV19 TGTGCCAGTAGTATAGCCCCTGACAGGGGTGAAGCTTTCTTT CASSIAPDRGEAFF
. . TRBJ1-2 TRBV28 TGTGCCAGCACCCCGACAGGCCCGCCGGAGGGCTACACCTTC CASTPTGPPEGYTF
. . TRBJ1-4 TRBV2 TGTGCCAGCAGAGCAGGGAGGGAGGAACTGTTTTTT CASRAGREELFF
TRBD2 . TRBJ2-3 TRBV7-7 TGTGCTAGCAGTTCGACTAGCGGGGTGTCAGATACGCAGTATTTT CASSSTSGVSDTQYF
. . TRBJ1-1 TRBV30 TGTGCCTGGAAACCAGGGGATAACACTGAAGCTTTCTTT CAWKPGDNTEAFF
. few TRBJ1-1 TRBV28 TGTGCCAGCAGTTCTGGGGGCACTGAAGCTTTCTTT CASSSGGTEAFF
. . TRBJ2-5 TRBV5-5 TGTGCCAGCAGCCCCCCAGGGGGGGAAGAGACCCAGTACTTC CASSPPGGEETQYF
TRBD1 . TRBJ1-5 TRBV28 TGTGCCAGCAAGGGGGACAGGCTTAATCAGCCCCAGCATTTT CASKGDRLNQPQHF
. . TRBJ2-3 TRBV6-5 TGTGCCAGCAAATATGCAGGGGCGCAAGATACGCAGTATTTT CASKYAGAQDTQYF
. once TRBJ2-4 TRBV9 TGTGCCAGCAGCGTAGGCCCCCGATACTTAGCCAAAAACATTCAGTACTTC CASSVGPRYLAKNIQYF
. . TRBJ2-2 TRBV19 TGTGCCAGTAGACCCAGTTCCGCGATCGGGGAGCTGTTTTTT CASRPSSAIGELFF
TRBD1 . TRBJ1-1 TRBV5-6 TGTGCCAGCAGATCCACAGGGGGCATCACTGAAGCTTTCTTT CASRSTGGITEAFF
. . TRBJ2-1 TRBV10-3 TGTGCCATCAGTGAGTGGGAGAATGAGCAGTTCTTC CAISEWENEQFF
. . TRBJ1-1 TRBV19 TGTGCCAGTAGTATAGTTTTGGGCAGCCAGAACACTGAAGCTTTCTTT CASSIVLGSQNTEAFF
. . TRBJ1-5 TRBV30 TGTGCCTGGAGTGTACAAGGGGGCAATCAGCCCCAGCATTTT CAWSVQGGNQPQHF
TRBD1 . TRBJ1-1 TRBV2 TGTGCCAGCACCGGACAGGGGATCCCTGAAGCTTTCTTT CASTGQGIPEAFF
. once TRBJ1-6 TRBV30 TGTGCCTGGAGTGTACCCGGGCAGGGTCGGTCACCCCTCCACTTT CAWSVPGQGRSPLHF
TRBD1 . TRBJ1-1 TRBV11-2 TGTGCCAGCAGCATCCCCCCCGGAGCAGGGGGCACTGAAGCTTTCTTT CASSIPPGAGGTEAFF
. . TRBJ1-6 TRBV4-2 TGTGCCAGCAGCCCCGGGACGAATGATAATTCACCCCTCCACTTT CASSPGTNDNSPLHF
. . TRBJ2-3 TRBV28 TGTGCCAGCAGTTTTTCACAAGTCGGGGTCACGCAGTATTTT CASSFSQVGVTQYF
. . TRBJ2-7 TRBV5-1 TGCGCCAGCAGCTCCGGATTCCTGGGGGGCTACGAGCAGTACTTC CASSSGFLGGYEQYF
. . TRBJ2-5 TRBV5-4 TGTGCCAGCAGCCGCCTCGGCTTCCAAGAGACCCAGTACTTC CASSRLGFQETQYF
TRBD1 . TRBJ2-7 TRBV9 TGTGCCAGCAGCGAGGGGGCGACGGCATCCTACGAGCAGTACTTC CASSEGATASYEQYF
TRBD1 . TRBJ2-7 TRBV7-2 TGTGCCAGCAGCTCGAGGACAGGGGCGGACGAGCAGTACTTC CASSSRTGADEQYF
. . TRBJ1-3 TRBV29-1 TGCAGCACTGAAGAGGGGGAAGGAAACACCATATATTTT CSTEEGEGNTIYF